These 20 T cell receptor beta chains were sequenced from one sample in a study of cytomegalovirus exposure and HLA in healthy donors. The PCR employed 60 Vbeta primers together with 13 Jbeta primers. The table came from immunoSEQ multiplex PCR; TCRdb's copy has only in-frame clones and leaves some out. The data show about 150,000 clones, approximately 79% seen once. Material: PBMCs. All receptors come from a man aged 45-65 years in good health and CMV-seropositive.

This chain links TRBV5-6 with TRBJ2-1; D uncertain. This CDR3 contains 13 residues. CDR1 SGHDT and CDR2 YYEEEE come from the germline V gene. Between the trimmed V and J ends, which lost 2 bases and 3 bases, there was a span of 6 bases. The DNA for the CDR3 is TGTGCCAGCAGCTTTGAGCTCTACAATGAGCAGTTCTTC. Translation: CASSFELYNEQFF. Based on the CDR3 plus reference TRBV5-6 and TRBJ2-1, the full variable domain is DAGVTQSPTHLIKTRGQQVTLRCSPKSGHDTVSWYQQALGQGPQFIFQYYEEEERQRGNFPDRFSGHQFPNYSSELNVNALLLGDSALYLCASSFELYNEQFFGPGTRLTVL.

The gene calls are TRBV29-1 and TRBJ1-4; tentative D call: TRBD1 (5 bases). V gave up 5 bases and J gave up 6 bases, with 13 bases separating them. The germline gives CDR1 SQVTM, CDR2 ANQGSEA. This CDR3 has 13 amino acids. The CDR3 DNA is TGCAGCGTTCAGTCAGGGTTTGATGAAAAACTGTTTTTT. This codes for CSVQSGFDEKLFF.

The CDR3 DNA follows: TGCGCCAGCAGCCCCTTCCAACAGGGGAACGAGCAGTACTTC. Its protein product is CASSPFQQGNEQYF. This chain joins TRBV4-1 and TRBJ2-7; TRBD1 matches 7 bases. The CDR3 has 14 amino acids. V trimming: 4 bases; J trimming: 5 bases; junction bases outside the gene matches: 8. CDR1 and CDR2 (germline): MGHRA, YSYEKL.

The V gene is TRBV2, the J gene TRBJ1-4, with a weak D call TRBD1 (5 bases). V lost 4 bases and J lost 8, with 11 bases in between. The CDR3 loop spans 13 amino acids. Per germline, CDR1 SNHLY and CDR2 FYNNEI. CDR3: CASSAGLREKLFF. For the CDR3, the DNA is TGTGCCAGCAGTGCAGGGTTACGGGAAAAACTGTTTTTT.

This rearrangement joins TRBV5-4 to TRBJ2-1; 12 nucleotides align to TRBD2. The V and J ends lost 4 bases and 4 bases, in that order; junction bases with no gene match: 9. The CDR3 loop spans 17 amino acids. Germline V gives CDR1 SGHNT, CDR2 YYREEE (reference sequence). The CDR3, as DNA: TGTGCCAGCAGCCCACGCCAGACTAGCGGGAGATACAATGAGCAGTTCTTC. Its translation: CASSPRQTSGRYNEQFF.

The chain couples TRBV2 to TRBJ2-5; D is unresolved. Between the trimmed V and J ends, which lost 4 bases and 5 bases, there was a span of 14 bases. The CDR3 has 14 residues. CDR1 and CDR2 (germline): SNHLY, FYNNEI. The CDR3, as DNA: TGTGCCAGCAGTGTGACAACAGAGTACGAGACCCAGTACTTC. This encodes CASSVTTEYETQYF.

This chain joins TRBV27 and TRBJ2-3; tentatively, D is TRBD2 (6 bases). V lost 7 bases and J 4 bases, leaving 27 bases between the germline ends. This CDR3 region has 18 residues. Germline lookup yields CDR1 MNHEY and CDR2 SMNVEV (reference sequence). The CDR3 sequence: CASTPGRLALRSSDTQYF. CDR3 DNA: TGTGCCAGCACCCCCGGCAGGCTAGCGCTCCGTAGCTCAGATACGCAGTATTTT.

Here the CDR3 reads CASSRLGGETQYF. DNA of the CDR3: TGTGCCAGCAGTCGGTTGGGGGGAGAGACCCAGTACTTC. The chain is built from TRBV6-1 and TRBJ2-5, with a weak D call TRBD2 (6 bases). The CDR3 length is 13 residues. V dropped 5 bases and J dropped 4 bases, with 11 bases sitting between them. CDR1 is MNHNS and CDR2 is SASEGT in the germline V gene.

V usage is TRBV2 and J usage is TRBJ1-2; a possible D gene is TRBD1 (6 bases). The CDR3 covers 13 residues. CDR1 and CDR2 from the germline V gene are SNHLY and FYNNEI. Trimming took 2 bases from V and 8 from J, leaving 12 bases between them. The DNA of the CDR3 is TGTGCCAGCAGTGAAAACCCAGGGGTCGGCTACACCTTC. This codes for CASSENPGVGYTF.

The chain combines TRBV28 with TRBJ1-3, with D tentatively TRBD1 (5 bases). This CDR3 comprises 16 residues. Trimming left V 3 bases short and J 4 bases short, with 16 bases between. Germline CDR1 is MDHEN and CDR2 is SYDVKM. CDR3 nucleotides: TGTGCCAGCAGTTTTATCGGGGGTTACGGAGGAAACACCATATATTTT. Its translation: CASSFIGGYGGNTIYF. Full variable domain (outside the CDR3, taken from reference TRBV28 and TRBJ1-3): DVKVTQSSRYLVKRTGEKVFLECVQDMDHENMFWYRQDPGLGLRLIYFSYDVKMKEKGDIPEGYSVSREKKERFSLILESASTNQTSMYLCASSFIGGYGGNTIYFGEGSWLTVV.

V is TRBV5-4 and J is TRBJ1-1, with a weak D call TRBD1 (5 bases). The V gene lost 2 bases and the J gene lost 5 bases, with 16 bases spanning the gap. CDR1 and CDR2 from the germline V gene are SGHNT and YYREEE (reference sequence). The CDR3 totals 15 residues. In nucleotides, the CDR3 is TGTGCCAGCAGCTTCCTCAGTACCGGGGGGACTGAAGCTTTCTTT. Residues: CASSFLSTGGTEAFF.

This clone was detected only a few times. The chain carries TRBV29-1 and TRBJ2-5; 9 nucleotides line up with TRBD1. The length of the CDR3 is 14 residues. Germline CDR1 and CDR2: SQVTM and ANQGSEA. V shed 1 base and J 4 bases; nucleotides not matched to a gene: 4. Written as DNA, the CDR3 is TGCAGCGTTGAAGGGGACAGGGTCATAGAGACCCAGTACTTC. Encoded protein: CSVEGDRVIETQYF.

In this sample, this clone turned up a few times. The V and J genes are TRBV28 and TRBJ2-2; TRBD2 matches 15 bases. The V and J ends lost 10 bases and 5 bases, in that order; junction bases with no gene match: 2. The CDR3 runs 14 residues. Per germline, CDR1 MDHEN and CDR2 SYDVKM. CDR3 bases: TGTGCCACCGGGACTAGCGGGAGGACCGGGGAGCTGTTTTTT. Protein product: CATGTSGRTGELFF.

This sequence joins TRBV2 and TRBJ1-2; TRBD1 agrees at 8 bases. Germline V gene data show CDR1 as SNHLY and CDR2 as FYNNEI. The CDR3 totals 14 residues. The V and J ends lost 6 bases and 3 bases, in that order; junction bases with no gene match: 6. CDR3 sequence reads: CASSLGQGDYGYTF. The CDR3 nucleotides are TGTGCCAGCAGCCTTGGACAGGGAGACTATGGCTACACCTTC.

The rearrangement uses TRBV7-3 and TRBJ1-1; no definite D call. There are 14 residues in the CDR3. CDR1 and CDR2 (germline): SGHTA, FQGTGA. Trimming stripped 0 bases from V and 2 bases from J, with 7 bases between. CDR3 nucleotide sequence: TGTGCCAGCAGCTTAACGTTGAGCAACACTGAAGCTTTCTTT. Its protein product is CASSLTLSNTEAFF. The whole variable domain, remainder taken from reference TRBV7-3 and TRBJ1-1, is GAGVSQTPSNKVTEKGKYVELRCDPISGHTALYWYRQSLGQGPEFLIYFQGTGAADDSGLPNDRFFAVRPEGSVSTLKIQRTERGDSAVYLCASSLTLSNTEAFFGQGTRLTVV.

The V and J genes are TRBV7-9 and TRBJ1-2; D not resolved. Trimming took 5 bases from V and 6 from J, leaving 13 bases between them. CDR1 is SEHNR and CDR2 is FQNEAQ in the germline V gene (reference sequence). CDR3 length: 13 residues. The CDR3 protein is CASSPNEQNGYTF. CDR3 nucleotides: TGTGCCAGCAGCCCCAACGAGCAAAATGGCTACACCTTC.

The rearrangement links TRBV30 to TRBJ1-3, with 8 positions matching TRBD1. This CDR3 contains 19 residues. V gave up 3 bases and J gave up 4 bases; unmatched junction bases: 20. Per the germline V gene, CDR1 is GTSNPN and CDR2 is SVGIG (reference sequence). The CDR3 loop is CAWRPRTGSISNYGNTIYF. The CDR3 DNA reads TGTGCCTGGAGGCCTCGGACAGGGTCCATTTCAAACTACGGAAACACCATATATTTT. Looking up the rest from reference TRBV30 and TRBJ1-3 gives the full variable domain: SQTIHQWPATLVQPVGSPLSLECTVEGTSNPNLYWYRQAAGRGLQLLFYSVGIGQISSEVPQNLSASRPQDRQFILSSKKLLLSDSGFYLCAWRPRTGSISNYGNTIYFGEGSWLTVV.

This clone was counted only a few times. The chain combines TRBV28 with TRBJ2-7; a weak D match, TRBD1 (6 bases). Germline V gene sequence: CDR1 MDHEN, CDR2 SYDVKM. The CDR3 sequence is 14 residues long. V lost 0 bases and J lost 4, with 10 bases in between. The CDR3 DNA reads TGTGCCAGCAGTTTATGGGACAGTTATTACGAGCAGTACTTC. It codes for CASSLWDSYYEQYF.

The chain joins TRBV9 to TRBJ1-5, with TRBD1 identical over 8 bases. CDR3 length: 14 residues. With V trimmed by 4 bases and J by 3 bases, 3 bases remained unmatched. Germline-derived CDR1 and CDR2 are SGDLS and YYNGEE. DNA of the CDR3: TGTGCCAGCAGCCCGACAGGGGACAATCAGCCCCAGCATTTT. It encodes CASSPTGDNQPQHF.

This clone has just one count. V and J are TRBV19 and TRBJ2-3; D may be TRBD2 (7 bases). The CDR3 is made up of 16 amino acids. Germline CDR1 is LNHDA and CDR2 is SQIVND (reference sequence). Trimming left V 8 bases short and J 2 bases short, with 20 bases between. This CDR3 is CASGIFSGGITDTQYF. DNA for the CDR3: TGTGCCAGTGGGATATTTTCGGGGGGCATCACAGATACGCAGTATTTT.